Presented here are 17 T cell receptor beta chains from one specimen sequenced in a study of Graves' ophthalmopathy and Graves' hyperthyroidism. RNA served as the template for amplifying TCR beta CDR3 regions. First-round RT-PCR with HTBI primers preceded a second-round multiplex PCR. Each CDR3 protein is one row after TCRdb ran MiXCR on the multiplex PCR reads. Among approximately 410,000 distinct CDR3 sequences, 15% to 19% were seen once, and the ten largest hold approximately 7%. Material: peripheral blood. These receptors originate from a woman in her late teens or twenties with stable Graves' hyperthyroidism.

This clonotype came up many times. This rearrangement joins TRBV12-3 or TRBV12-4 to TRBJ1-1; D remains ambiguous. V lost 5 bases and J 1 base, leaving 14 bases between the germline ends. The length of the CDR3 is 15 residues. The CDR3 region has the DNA TGTGCCAGCAGTCCTCCCCCGGGGTGGAACACTGAAGCTTTCTTT. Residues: CASSPPPGWNTEAFF.

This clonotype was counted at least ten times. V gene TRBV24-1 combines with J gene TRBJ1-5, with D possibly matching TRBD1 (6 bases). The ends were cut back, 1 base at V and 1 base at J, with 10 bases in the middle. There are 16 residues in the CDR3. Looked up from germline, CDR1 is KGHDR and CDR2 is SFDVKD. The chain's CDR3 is CATSDFAGQSNQPQHF. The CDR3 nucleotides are TGTGCCACCAGTGATTTCGCGGGACAAAGCAATCAGCCCCAGCATTTT.

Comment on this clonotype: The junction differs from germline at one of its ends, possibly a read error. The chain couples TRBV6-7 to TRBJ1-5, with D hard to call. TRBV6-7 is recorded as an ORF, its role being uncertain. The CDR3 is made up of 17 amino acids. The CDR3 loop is CASSYSTSEVGNQPQHF. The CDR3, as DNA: TGTGCTAGCAGTTACTCGACGTCGGAGGTCGGCAATCAGCCCCAGCATTTT.

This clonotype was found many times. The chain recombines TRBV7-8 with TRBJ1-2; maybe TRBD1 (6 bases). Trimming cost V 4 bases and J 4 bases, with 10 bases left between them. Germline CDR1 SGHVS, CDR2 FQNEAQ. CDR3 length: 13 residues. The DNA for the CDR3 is TGTGCCAGCAGCTCGGACAGCTTCTATGGCTACACCTTC. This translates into CASSSDSFYGYTF. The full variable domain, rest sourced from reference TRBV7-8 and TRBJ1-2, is GAGVSQSPRYKVAKRGQDVALRCDPISGHVSLFWYQQALGQGPEFLTYFQNEAQLDKSGLPSDRFFAERPEGSVSTLKIQRTQQEDSAVYLCASSSDSFYGYTFGSGTRLTVV.

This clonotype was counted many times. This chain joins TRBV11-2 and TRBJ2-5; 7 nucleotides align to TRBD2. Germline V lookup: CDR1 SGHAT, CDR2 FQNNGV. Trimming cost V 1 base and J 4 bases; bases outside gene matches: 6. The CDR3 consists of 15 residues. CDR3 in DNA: TGTGCCAGCAGCTTAGGGACTAGGCCGGTAGAGACCCAGTACTTC. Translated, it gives CASSLGTRPVETQYF. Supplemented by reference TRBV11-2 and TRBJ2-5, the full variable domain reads EAGVAQSPRYKIIEKRQSVAFWCNPISGHATLYWYQQILGQGPKLLIQFQNNGVVDDSQLPKDRFSAERLKGVDSTLKIQPAKLEDSAVYLCASSLGTRPVETQYFGPGTRLLVL.

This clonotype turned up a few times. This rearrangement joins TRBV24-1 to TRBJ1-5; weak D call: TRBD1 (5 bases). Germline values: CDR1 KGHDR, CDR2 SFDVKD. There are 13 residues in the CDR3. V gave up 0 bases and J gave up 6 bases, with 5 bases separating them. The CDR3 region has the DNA TGTGCCACCAGTGATTTGGGGGGTCAGCCCCAGCATTTT. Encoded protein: CATSDLGGQPQHF.

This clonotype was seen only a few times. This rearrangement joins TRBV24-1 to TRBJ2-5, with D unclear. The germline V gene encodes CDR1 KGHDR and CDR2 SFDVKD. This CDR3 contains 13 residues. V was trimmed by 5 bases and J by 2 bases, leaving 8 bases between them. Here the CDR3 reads CATSGAVQETQYF. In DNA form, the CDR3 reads TGTGCCACCAGTGGGGCGGTGCAAGAGACCCAGTACTTC.

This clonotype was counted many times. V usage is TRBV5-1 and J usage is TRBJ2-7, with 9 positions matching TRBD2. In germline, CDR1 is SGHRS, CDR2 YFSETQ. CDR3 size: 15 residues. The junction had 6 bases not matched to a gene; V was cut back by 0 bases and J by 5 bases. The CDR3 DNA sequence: TGCGCCAGCAGCTTGGGATCATCTAGCGGGGACGAGCAGTACTTC. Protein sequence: CASSLGSSSGDEQYF.

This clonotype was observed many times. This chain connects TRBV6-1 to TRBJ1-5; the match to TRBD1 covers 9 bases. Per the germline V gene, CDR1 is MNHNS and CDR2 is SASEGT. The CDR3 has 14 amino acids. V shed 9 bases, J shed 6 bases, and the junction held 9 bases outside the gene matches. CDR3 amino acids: CARGRTGGFQPQHF. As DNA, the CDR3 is TGTGCCAGGGGAAGAACAGGGGGCTTTCAGCCCCAGCATTTT.

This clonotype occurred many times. CDR3 nucleotides: TGCGCCAGCACCTGGGGGAGCTCCTACGAGCAGTACTTC. It yields the protein CASTWGSSYEQYF. The rearrangement joins TRBV5-1 to TRBJ2-7; D possibly matches TRBD1 or TRBD2 (5 bases each). Trimming removed 6 bases from V and 0 bases from J, with 10 bases in between. From germline, CDR1 is SGHRS and CDR2 YFSETQ. The CDR3 is 13 residues long. The full variable domain, its missing parts supplied by reference TRBV5-1 and TRBJ2-7, is KAGVTQTPRYLIKTRGQQVTLSCSPISGHRSVSWYQQTPGQGLQFLFEYFSETQRNKGNFPGRFSGRQFSNSRSEMNVSTLELGDSALYLCASTWGSSYEQYFGPGTRLTVT.

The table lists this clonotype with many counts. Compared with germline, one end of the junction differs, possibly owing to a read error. The CDR3 DNA sequence: TGTGCCAGCAGTTTAACGACTAGCGGGGGGCTCGACTTC. Amino acids: CASSLTTSGGLDF. The chain has TRBV12-3 or TRBV12-4 and TRBJ2-7; 13 nucleotides match TRBD2. This CDR3 region has 13 residues.

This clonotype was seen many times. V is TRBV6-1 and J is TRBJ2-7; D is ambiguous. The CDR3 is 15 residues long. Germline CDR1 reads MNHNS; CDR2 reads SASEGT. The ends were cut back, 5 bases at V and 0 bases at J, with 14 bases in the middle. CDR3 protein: CASSQIRQISYEQYF. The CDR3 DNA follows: TGTGCCAGCAGTCAAATCAGGCAGATCTCCTACGAGCAGTACTTC.

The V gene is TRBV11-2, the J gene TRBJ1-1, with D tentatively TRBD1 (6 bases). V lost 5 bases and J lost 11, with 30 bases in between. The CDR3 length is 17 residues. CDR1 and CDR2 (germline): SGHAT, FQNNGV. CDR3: CASSPSFRGGRGRWAFF. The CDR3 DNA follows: TGTGCCAGCAGCCCCTCTTTTCGGGGAGGCAGGGGTCGGTGGGCTTTCTTT. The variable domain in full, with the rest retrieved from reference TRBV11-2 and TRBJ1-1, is EAGVAQSPRYKIIEKRQSVAFWCNPISGHATLYWYQQILGQGPKLLIQFQNNGVVDDSQLPKDRFSAERLKGVDSTLKIQPAKLEDSAVYLCASSPSFRGGRGRWAFFGQGTRLTVV.

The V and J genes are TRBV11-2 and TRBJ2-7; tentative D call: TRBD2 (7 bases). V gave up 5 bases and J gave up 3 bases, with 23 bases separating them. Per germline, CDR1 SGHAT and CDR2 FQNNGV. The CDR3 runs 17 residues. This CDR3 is CASSPRSGGPAGYEQYF. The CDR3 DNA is TGTGCCAGCAGCCCCCGATCCGGGGGGCCGGCAGGCTACGAGCAGTACTTC.

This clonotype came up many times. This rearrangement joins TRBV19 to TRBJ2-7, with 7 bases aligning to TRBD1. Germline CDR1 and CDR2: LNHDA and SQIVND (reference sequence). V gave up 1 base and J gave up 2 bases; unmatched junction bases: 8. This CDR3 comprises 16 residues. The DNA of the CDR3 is TGTGCCAGTAGTATAGGAGGGGTGACAGGGACCTACGAGCAGTACTTC. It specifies CASSIGGVTGTYEQYF. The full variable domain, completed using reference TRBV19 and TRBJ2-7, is DGGITQSPKYLFRKEGQNVTLSCEQNLNHDAMYWYRQDPGQGLRLIYYSQIVNDFQKGDIAEGYSVSREKKESFPLTVTSAQKNPTAFYLCASSIGGVTGTYEQYFGPGTRLTVT.

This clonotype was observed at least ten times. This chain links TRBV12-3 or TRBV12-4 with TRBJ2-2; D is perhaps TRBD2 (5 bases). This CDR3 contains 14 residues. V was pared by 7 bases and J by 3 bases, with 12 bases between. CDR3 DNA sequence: TGTGCCAGCAACCTAGGACTCTACACCGGGGAGCTGTTTTTT. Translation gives CASNLGLYTGELFF.

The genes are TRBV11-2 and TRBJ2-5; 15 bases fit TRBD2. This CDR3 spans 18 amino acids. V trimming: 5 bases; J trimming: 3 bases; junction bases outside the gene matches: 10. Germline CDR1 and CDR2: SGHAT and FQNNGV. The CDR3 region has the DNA TGTGCCAGCAGCGGGATAGGACTAGCGGGGGGGCGTAAAGAGACCCAGTACTTC. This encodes CASSGIGLAGGRKETQYF.